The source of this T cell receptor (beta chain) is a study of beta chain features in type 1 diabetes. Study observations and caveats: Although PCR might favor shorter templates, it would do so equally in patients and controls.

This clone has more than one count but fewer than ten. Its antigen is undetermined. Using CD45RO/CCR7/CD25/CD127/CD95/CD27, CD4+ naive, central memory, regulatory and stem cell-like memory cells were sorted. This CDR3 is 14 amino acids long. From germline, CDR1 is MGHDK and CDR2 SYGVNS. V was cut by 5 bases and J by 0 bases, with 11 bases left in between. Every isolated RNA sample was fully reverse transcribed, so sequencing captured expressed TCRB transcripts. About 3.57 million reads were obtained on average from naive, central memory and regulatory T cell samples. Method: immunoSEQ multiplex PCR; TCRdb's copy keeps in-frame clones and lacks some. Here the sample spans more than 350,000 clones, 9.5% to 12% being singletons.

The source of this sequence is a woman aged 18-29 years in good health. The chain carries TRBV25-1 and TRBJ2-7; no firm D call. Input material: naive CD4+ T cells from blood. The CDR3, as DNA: TGTGCCAGCAGTAGGTCAGTTTTCTCCTACGAGCAGTACTTC. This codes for CASSRSVFSYEQYF.